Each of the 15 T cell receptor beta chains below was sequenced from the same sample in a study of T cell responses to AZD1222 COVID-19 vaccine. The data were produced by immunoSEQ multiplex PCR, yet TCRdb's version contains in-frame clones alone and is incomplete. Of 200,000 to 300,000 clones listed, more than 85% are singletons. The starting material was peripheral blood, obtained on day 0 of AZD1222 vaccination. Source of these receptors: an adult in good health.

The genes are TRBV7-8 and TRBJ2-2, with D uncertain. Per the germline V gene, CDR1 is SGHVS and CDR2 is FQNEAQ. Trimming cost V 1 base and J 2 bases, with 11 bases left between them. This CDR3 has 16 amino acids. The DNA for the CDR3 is TGTGCCAGCAGCTTAGAGGGTGTGCCCAACACCGGGGAGCTGTTTTTT. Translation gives CASSLEGVPNTGELFF.

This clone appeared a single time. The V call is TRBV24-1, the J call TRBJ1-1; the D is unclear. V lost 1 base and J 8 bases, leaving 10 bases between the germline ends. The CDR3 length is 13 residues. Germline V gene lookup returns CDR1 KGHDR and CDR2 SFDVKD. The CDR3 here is CATSDFRGREAFF. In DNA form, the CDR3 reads TGTGCCACCAGTGATTTCCGAGGCAGGGAAGCTTTCTTT.

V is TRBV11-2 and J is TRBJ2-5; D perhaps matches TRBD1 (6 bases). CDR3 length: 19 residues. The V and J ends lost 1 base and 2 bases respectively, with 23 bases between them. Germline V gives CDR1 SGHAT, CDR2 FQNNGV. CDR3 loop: CASSLGGLGQHIYQETQYF. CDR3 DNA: TGTGCCAGCAGCTTAGGCGGGCTCGGACAGCATATTTATCAAGAGACCCAGTACTTC.

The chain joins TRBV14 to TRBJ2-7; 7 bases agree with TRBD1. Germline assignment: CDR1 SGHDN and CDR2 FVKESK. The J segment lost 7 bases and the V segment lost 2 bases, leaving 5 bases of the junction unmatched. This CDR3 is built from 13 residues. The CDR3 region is CASSQLDRAEQYF. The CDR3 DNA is TGTGCCAGCAGCCAACTCGACAGGGCGGAGCAGTACTTC.

The chain's CDR3 is CATSRGLTREDTQYF. The DNA of the CDR3 is TGTGCCACCAGCAGAGGCCTAACGAGGGAAGATACGCAGTATTTT. The chain joins TRBV15 to TRBJ2-3; weak D call: TRBD2 (5 bases). Per the germline V gene, CDR1 is LNHNV and CDR2 is YYDKDF (reference sequence). Trimming stripped 1 base from V and 5 bases from J, with 13 bases between. The CDR3 length is 15 residues.

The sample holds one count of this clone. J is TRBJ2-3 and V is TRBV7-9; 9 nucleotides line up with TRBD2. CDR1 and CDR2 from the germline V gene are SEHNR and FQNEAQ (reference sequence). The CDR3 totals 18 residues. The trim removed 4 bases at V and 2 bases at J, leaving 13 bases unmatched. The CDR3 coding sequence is TGTGCCAGCAGCTCCCCCCCTTTAGCGGGGGCCTTCACAGATACGCAGTATTTT. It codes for CASSSPPLAGAFTDTQYF.

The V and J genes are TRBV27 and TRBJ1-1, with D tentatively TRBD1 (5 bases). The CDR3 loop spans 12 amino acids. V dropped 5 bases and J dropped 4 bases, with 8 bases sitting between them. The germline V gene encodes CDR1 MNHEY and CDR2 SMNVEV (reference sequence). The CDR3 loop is CASSGGPTEAFF. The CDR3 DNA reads TGTGCCAGCAGTGGGGGACCCACTGAAGCTTTCTTT.

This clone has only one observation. DNA for the CDR3: TGCGCCAGCAGCCCGGAACAGGGGGCTCGGCCCTACTATGGCTACACCTTC. Protein sequence: CASSPEQGARPYYGYTF. The J gene is TRBJ1-2, the V gene TRBV5-1, with 9 bases lining up with TRBD1. The V gene's germline CDR1 is SGHRS and CDR2 YFSETQ. The CDR3 is made up of 17 amino acids. After removal of 4 bases from V and 3 bases from J, the junction contained 13 bases not matched to a gene.

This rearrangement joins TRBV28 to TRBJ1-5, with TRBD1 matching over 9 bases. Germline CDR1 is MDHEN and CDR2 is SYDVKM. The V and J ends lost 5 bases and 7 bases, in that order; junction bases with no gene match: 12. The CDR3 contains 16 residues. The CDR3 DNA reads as TGTGCCAGCAGTCCCCTCGGGACAGGGAGCAGGCAGCCCCAGCATTTT. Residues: CASSPLGTGSRQPQHF.

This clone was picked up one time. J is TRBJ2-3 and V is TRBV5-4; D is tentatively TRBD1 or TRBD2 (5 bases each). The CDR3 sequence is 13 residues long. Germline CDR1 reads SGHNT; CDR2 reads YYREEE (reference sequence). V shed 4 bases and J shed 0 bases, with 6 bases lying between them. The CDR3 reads CASSRDSTDTQYF. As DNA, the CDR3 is TGTGCCAGCAGCCGGGACAGCACAGATACGCAGTATTTT.

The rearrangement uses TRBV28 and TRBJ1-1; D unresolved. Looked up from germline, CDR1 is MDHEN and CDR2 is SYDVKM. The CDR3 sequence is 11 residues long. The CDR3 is CEARANTEAFF. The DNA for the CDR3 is TGTGAGGCGAGGGCGAACACTGAAGCTTTCTTT.

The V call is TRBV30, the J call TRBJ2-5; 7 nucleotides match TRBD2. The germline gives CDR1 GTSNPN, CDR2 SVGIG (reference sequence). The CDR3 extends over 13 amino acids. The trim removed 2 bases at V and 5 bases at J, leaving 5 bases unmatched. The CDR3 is CAWSWREKETQYF. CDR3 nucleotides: TGTGCCTGGAGTTGGCGGGAGAAGGAGACCCAGTACTTC.

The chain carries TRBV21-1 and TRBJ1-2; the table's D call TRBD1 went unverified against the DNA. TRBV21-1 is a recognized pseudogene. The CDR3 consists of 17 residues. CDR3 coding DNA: TGTGCCAGCAGCAACCAATTTCGATCCCAGGGGGTCTATGGCTACACCTTC. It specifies CASSNQFRSQGVYGYTF.

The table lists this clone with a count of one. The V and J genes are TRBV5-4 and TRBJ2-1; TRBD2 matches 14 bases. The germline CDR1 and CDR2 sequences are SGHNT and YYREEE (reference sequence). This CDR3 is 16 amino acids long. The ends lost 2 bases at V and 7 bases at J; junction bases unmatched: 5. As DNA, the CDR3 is TGTGCCAGCAGCTTCACGGGACTAGCGGGGGTAAATGAGCAGTTCTTC. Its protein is CASSFTGLAGVNEQFF.

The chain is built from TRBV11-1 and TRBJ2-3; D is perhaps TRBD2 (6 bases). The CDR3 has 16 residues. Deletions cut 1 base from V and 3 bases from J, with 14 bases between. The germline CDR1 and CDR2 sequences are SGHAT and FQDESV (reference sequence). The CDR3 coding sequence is TGTGCCAGCAGCTTAGGCCCTACACGGGGGACAGATACGCAGTATTTT. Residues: CASSLGPTRGTDTQYF.